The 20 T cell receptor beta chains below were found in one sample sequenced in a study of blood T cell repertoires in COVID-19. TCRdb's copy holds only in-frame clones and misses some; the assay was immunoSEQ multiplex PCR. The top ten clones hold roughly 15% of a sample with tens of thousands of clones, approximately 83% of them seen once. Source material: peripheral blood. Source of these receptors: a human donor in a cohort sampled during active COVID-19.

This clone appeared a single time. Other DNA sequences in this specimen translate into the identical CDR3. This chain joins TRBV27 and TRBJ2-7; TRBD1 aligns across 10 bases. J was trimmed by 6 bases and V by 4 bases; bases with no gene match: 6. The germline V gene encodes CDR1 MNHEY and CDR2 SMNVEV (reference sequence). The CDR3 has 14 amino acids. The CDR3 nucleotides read TGTGCCAGCAGTTCGACAGGGGGCGTCTCCGAGCAGTACTTC. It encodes CASSSTGGVSEQYF.

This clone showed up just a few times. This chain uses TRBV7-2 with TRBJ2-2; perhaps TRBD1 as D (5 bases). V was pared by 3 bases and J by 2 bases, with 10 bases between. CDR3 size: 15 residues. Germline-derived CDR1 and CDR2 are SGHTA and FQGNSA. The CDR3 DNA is TGTGCCAGCAGCTTGACAGCAACCAACACCGGGGAGCTGTTTTTT. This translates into CASSLTATNTGELFF.

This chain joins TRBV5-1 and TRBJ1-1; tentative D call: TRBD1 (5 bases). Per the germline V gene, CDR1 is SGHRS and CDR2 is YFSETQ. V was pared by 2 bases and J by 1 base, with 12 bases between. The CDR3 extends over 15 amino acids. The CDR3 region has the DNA TGCGCCAGCAGCTTACAACGACAGACGAACACTGAAGCTTTCTTT. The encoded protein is CASSLQRQTNTEAFF. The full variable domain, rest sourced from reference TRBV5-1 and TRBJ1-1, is KAGVTQTPRYLIKTRGQQVTLSCSPISGHRSVSWYQQTPGQGLQFLFEYFSETQRNKGNFPGRFSGRQFSNSRSEMNVSTLELGDSALYLCASSLQRQTNTEAFFGQGTRLTVV.

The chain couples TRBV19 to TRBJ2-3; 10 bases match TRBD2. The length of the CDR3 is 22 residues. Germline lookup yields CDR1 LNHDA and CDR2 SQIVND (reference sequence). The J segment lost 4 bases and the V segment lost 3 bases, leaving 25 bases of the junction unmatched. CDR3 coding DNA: TGTGCCAGTAGTATTTTGGGCCTCCATAGGGCTAGCGGGAGAAGTGGCGCAGATACGCAGTATTTT. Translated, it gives CASSILGLHRASGRSGADTQYF.

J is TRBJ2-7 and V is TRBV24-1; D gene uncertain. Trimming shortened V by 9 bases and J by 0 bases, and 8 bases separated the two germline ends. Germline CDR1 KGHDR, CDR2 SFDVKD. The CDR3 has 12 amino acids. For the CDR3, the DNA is TGTGCCACCTTCAGGTACTCCTACGAGCAGTACTTC. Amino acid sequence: CATFRYSYEQYF.

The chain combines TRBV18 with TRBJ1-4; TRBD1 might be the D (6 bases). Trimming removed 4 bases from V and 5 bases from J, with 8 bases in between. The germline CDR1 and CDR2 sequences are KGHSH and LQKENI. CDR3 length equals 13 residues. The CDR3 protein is CASSRGQNEKLFF. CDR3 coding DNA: TGTGCCAGCTCACGTGGACAGAATGAAAAACTGTTTTTT.

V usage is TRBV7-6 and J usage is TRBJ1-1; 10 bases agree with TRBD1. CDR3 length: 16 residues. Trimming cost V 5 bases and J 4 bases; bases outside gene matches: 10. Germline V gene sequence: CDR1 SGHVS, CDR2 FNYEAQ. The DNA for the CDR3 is TGTGCCAGCAGCGCGCCACCGGGACAGGGGAGCACTGAAGCTTTCTTT. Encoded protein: CASSAPPGQGSTEAFF. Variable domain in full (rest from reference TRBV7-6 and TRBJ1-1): GAGVSQSPRYKVTKRGQDVALRCDPISGHVSLYWYRQALGQGPEFLTYFNYEAQQDKSGLPNDRFSAERPEGSISTLTIQRTEQRDSAMYRCASSAPPGQGSTEAFFGQGTRLTVV.

CDR3 in DNA: TGTGCCACCAGTGAAGCCGGGACAGGGGACCAAGAGACCCAGTACTTC. It yields the protein CATSEAGTGDQETQYF. The chain has TRBV24-1 and TRBJ2-5, with 10 bases matching TRBD1. The CDR3 is 16 residues long. Germline trimming cut 4 bases from V and 0 bases from J; bases unmatched to any gene: 4. Germline V gene lookup returns CDR1 KGHDR and CDR2 SFDVKD.

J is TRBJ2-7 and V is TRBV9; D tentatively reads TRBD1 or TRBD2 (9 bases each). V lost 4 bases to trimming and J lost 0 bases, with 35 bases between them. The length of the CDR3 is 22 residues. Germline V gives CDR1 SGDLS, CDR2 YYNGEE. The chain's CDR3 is CASSPQRGTGKKAGGPSYEQYF. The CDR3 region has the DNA TGTGCCAGCAGCCCCCAGAGAGGGACAGGGAAAAAAGCGGGAGGACCCTCCTACGAGCAGTACTTC. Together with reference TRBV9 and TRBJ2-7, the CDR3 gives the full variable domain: DSGVTQTPKHLITATGQRVTLRCSPRSGDLSVYWYQQSLDQGLQFLIQYYNGEERAKGNILERFSAQQFPDLHSELNLSSLELGDSALYFCASSPQRGTGKKAGGPSYEQYFGPGTRLTVT.

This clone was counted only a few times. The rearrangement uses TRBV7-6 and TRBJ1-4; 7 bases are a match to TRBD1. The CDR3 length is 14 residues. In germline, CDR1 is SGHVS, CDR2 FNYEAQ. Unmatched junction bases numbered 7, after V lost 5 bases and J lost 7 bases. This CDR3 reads CASSQGTVGEKLFF. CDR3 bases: TGTGCCAGCAGCCAGGGGACAGTCGGTGAAAAACTGTTTTTT.

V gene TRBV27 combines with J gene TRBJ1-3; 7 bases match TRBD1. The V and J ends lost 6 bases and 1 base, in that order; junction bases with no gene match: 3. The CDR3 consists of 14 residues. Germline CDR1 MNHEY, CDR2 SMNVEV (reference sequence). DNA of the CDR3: TGTGCCAGCAGCCTCAGGGGGTCTGGAAACACCATATATTTT. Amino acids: CASSLRGSGNTIYF.

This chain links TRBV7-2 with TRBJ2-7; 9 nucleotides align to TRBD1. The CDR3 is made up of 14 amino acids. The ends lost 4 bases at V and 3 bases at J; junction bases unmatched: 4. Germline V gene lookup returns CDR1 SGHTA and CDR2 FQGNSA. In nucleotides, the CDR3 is TGTGCCAGCAGCTCGACAGGGGGGAGCTACGAGCAGTACTTC. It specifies CASSSTGGSYEQYF.

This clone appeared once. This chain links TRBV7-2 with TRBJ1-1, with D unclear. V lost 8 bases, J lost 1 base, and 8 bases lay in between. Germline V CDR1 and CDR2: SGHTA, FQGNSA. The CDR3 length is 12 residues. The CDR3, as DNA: TGTGCCAGCGGGCGACAGAACACTGAAGCTTTCTTT. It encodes CASGRQNTEAFF.

As DNA, the CDR3 is TGTGCCAGCAGCTCCGGGACAGGGTCAGGTCAGCCCCAGCATTTT. Residues: CASSSGTGSGQPQHF. The gene calls are TRBV11-2 and TRBJ1-5; 9 bases are shared with TRBD1. Losses at the gene ends were 4 bases for V and 6 bases for J; bases not matched to a gene: 7. There are 15 residues in the CDR3. The germline CDR1 and CDR2 sequences are SGHAT and FQNNGV.

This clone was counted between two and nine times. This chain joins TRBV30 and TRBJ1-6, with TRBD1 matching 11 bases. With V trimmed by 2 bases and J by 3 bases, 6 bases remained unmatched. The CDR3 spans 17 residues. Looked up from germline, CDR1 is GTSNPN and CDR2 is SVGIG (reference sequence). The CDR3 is CAWSPGTGGFYNSPLHF. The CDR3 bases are TGTGCCTGGAGTCCCGGGACAGGGGGTTTCTATAATTCACCCCTCCACTTT.

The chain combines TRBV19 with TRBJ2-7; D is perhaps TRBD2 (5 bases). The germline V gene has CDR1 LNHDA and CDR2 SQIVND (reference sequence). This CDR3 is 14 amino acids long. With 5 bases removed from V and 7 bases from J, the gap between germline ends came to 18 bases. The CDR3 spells CASSSGPGMGEQYF. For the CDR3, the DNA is TGTGCCAGTAGTTCAGGCCCCGGGATGGGGGAGCAGTACTTC.

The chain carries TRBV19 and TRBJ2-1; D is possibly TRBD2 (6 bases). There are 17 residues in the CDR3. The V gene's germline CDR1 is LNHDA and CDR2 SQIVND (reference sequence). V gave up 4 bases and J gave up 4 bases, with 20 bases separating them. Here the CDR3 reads CASSTEGNWAGYNEQFF. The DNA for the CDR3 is TGTGCCAGTAGTACGGAGGGGAACTGGGCGGGATACAATGAGCAGTTCTTC.

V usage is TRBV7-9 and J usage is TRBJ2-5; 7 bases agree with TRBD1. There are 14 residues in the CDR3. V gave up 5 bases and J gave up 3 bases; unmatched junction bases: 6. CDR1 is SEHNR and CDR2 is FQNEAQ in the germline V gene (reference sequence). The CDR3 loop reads CASSGDRRKETQYF. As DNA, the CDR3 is TGTGCCAGCAGCGGGGACAGACGAAAAGAGACCCAGTACTTC.

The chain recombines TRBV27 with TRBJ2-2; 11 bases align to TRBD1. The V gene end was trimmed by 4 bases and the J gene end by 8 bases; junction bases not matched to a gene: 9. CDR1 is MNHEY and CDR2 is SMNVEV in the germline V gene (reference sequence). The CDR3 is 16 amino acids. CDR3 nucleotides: TGTGCCAGCAGTTCGGGACAGGGGGTGCGTTTTGGGGAGCTGTTTTTT. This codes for CASSSGQGVRFGELFF.

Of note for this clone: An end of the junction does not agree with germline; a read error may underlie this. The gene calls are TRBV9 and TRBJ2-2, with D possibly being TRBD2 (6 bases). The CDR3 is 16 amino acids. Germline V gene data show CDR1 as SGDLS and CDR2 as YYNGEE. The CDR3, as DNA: TGTGCCAGCAGCGTAACCGGGAGCAGGAACCCCGGGGAGCTGTTTTTT. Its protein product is CASSVTGSRNPGELFF. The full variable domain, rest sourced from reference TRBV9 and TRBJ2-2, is DSGVTQTPKHLITATGQRVTLRCSPRSGDLSVYWYQQSLDQGLQFLIQYYNGEERAKGNILERFSAQQFPDLHSELNLSSLELGDSALYFCASSVTGSRNPGELFFGEGSRLTVL.